This TCR beta chain was retrieved from a study of Graves' ophthalmopathy and Graves' hyperthyroidism. Pregnancy or lactation, uncontrolled infections and other autoimmune diseases were grounds for excluding patients. Comments on this clonotype: Compared with germline, one end of the junction differs, possibly owing to a read error.

The CDR3 sequence is 16 residues long. Per the germline V gene, CDR1 is MNHEY and CDR2 is SVGAGI. Amplified material comprised TCR beta CDR3 regions derived from RNA transcripts. First-round RT-PCR used HTBI primers; second-round multiplex PCR followed. TCRdb fed the multiplex PCR reads into MiXCR, producing one record per CDR3 protein. The sample includes some 47,000 distinct CDR3 sequences, over 40% of them seen just once. V is TRBV6-5 and J is TRBJ1-6; D is undetermined. This TCR was recovered from an adult man with Graves' ophthalmopathy. The specimen sequenced was peripheral blood. The CDR3 is CTSSYVLGGDNSPLHF. DNA of the CDR3: TGTACCAGCAGTTACGTGCTTGGAGGAGATAATTCACCCCTCCACTTT.